Presented here are 28 T cell receptor beta chains from one specimen sequenced in a study of beta chain features in type 1 diabetes. Study results and limitations: Type 1 diabetes patients had moderately but significantly shorter TCRB CDR3s in all four CD4+ subsets.

Sequencing targeted expressed TCRB transcripts, as all isolated RNA had been reverse transcribed. The data were produced by immunoSEQ multiplex PCR, yet TCRdb's version contains in-frame clones alone and is incomplete. The table lists around 150,000 clones, 50% to 70% of them singletons. The antigens for these receptors are not known. Sequenced: naive CD4+ T cells from blood. The source of these receptors is a man aged 25 to 40 with type 1 diabetes.

V and J are TRBV2 and TRBJ2-5; 10 nucleotides align to TRBD1. The CDR3 runs 12 residues. Germline V lookup: CDR1 SNHLY, CDR2 FYNNEI. The V gene end was trimmed by 8 bases and the J gene end by 5 bases; junction bases not matched to a gene: 2. The CDR3, as DNA: TGTGCCAGCGGGACAGGGGTGGAGACCCAGTACTTC. Residues: CASGTGVETQYF.

This clone appeared a single time. Other nucleotide sequences in the sample specify the same CDR3. CDR3 DNA: TGTGCCAGCAGCGTAGTCAGCGGGTACACAGATACGCAGTATTTT. Amino acids: CASSVVSGYTDTQYF. V and J are TRBV9 and TRBJ2-3; D perhaps matches TRBD2 (6 bases). This CDR3 contains 15 residues. Deletions cut 0 bases from V and 2 bases from J, with 10 bases between. The germline V gene encodes CDR1 SGDLS and CDR2 YYNGEE.

V usage is TRBV29-1 and J usage is TRBJ2-3; 9 bases are shared with TRBD1. This CDR3 is built from 14 residues. The germline gives CDR1 SQVTM, CDR2 ANQGSEA. J lost 5 bases, V lost 4 bases, and 7 bases had no gene match. DNA for the CDR3: TGCAGCGTTGTGGAACAGGGGGCAATAGATACGCAGTATTTT. Amino acid sequence: CSVVEQGAIDTQYF.

This clone has just a few counts. The chain couples TRBV14 to TRBJ2-1; 7 bases are a match to TRBD1. V lost 1 base and J lost 8; bases outside the gene matches: 8. From germline, CDR1 is SGHDN and CDR2 FVKESK. The CDR3 runs 15 residues. CDR3: CASSQVIGGLDEQFF. The CDR3 region has the DNA TGTGCCAGCAGCCAAGTTATAGGGGGCCTGGATGAGCAGTTCTTC.

Only a few counts were recorded for this clone. The chain recombines TRBV7-2 with TRBJ2-3; D gene uncertain. Germline CDR1 reads SGHTA; CDR2 reads FQGNSA. With 5 bases removed from V and 1 base from J, the gap between germline ends came to 10 bases. This CDR3 has 14 residues. The CDR3 region is CASSDRKGTDTQYF. The CDR3 nucleotides are TGTGCCAGCAGCGATCGTAAGGGCACAGATACGCAGTATTTT.

The chain has TRBV7-9 and TRBJ1-5; D remains unclear. The length of the CDR3 is 13 residues. Per the germline V gene, CDR1 is SEHNR and CDR2 is FQNEAQ (reference sequence). The ends were cut back, 5 bases at V and 5 bases at J, with 10 bases in the middle. The CDR3 spells CASSLSVDQPQHF. The CDR3 DNA follows: TGTGCCAGCAGCCTCAGCGTAGATCAGCCCCAGCATTTT.

This chain uses TRBV21-1 with TRBJ2-1. TRBV21-1 is a documented pseudogene. The CDR3 is 9 amino acids. CDR3 residues: CARRGEQFF. Here the CDR3 DNA reads TGTGCCAGGAGGGGTGAGCAGTTCTTC.

This sequence joins TRBV15 and TRBJ2-1; D perhaps matches TRBD2 (6 bases). Trimming shortened V by 1 base and J by 7 bases, and 11 bases separated the two germline ends. This CDR3 is 14 amino acids long. CDR1 is LNHNV, CDR2 YYDKDF, per germline (reference sequence). The CDR3 DNA reads TGTGCCACCAGCAGAGGTGGGGGAGGAAATGAGCAGTTCTTC. Translation: CATSRGGGGNEQFF.

The CDR3, as DNA: TGCGCCAGCAGCTTGGGTGCCAGGAGCTACGAGCAGTACTTC. Protein product: CASSLGARSYEQYF. This sequence joins TRBV5-1 and TRBJ2-7; the D is unclear. Per the germline V gene, CDR1 is SGHRS and CDR2 is YFSETQ. The CDR3 extends over 14 amino acids. V gave up 0 bases and J gave up 3 bases, with 10 bases separating them.

This clone was counted between two and nine times. The chain links TRBV29-1 to TRBJ2-7; 9 nucleotides match TRBD1. CDR1 and CDR2 from the germline V gene are SQVTM and ANQGSEA. The V segment lost 0 bases and the J segment 4 bases; nucleotides outside the gene matches: 7. CDR3 length: 15 amino acids. DNA for the CDR3: TGCAGCGTTGAAGATCTACAGGGGGCAAAGTACGAGCAGTACTTC. The encoded protein is CSVEDLQGAKYEQYF.

This chain uses TRBV30 with TRBJ1-6; perhaps TRBD1 as D (6 bases). CDR1 and CDR2 (germline): GTSNPN, SVGIG (reference sequence). Trimming stripped 7 bases from V and 6 bases from J, with 7 bases between. CDR3 length: 11 residues. The CDR3 protein is CALDSNSPLHF. In DNA, the CDR3 is TGTGCCTTGGACAGTAATTCACCCCTCCACTTT.

The chain joins TRBV7-2 to TRBJ2-3; 9 bases match TRBD2. Germline CDR1 and CDR2: SGHTA and FQGNSA. V gave up 5 bases and J gave up 2 bases; unmatched junction bases: 2. The CDR3 consists of 14 residues. The CDR3 here is CASSSGGHTDTQYF. In DNA form, the CDR3 reads TGTGCCAGCAGCAGCGGGGGGCACACAGATACGCAGTATTTT.

The chain has TRBV7-9 and TRBJ2-7; D not certain. This CDR3 is built from 13 residues. CDR1 and CDR2 from the germline V gene are SEHNR and FQNEAQ (reference sequence). Between the trimmed V and J ends, which lost 5 bases and 7 bases, there was a span of 15 bases. The CDR3: CASSSMGATEQYF. The CDR3 bases are TGTGCCAGCAGCAGCATGGGCGCGACGGAGCAGTACTTC.

The rearrangement uses TRBV7-2 and TRBJ2-5; 7 bases are shared with TRBD2. CDR1 and CDR2 (germline): SGHTA, FQGNSA. This CDR3 spans 13 amino acids. V lost 5 bases and J lost 4; bases outside the gene matches: 4. CDR3: CASSRGDGETQYF. The CDR3 DNA reads as TGTGCCAGCAGCCGGGGGGATGGAGAGACCCAGTACTTC.

This clone has only one observation. The rearrangement links TRBV7-2 to TRBJ1-2; a weak D match, TRBD1 (5 bases). The germline V gene has CDR1 SGHTA and CDR2 FQGNSA. This CDR3 has 12 amino acids. Between the trimmed V and J ends, which lost 5 bases and 4 bases, there was a span of 8 bases. This CDR3 reads CASSSGGYGYTF. The CDR3 DNA sequence: TGTGCCAGCAGCAGTGGGGGCTATGGCTACACCTTC.

V is TRBV6-5 and J is TRBJ2-3; D is unclear. This CDR3 comprises 13 residues. Germline V gives CDR1 MNHEY, CDR2 SVGAGI. DNA of the CDR3: TGTTCCACGCACCTACCGGGCACAGATACGCAGTATTTT. It translates to CSTHLPGTDTQYF.

V gene TRBV7-9 combines with J gene TRBJ2-3; D is uncertain. Trimming took 2 bases from V and 4 from J, leaving 7 bases between them. The CDR3 is 13 amino acids. Germline assignment: CDR1 SEHNR and CDR2 FQNEAQ (reference sequence). The CDR3 spells CASSLNLPDTQYF. The DNA of the CDR3 is TGTGCCAGCAGCTTAAACCTGCCAGATACGCAGTATTTT.

A few counts support this clone. The chain is built from TRBV29-1 and TRBJ1-3; D is undetermined. The CDR3 extends over 12 amino acids. V gave up 7 bases and J gave up 3 bases, with 10 bases separating them. CDR1 SQVTM and CDR2 ANQGSEA come from the germline V gene. CDR3: CSARSDGNTIYF. Here the CDR3 DNA reads TGCAGCGCCCGCAGCGATGGAAACACCATATATTTT.

This clone was detected only once. For the CDR3, the DNA is TGTGCCAGCAGTGACCCCCCTTCCTACAATGAGCAGTTCTTC. Amino acids: CASSDPPSYNEQFF. This chain uses TRBV25-1 with TRBJ2-1; the D is unclear. V dropped 3 bases and J dropped 1 base, with 7 bases sitting between them. CDR3 size: 14 residues. Germline values: CDR1 MGHDK, CDR2 SYGVNS. The whole variable domain, filled in from reference TRBV25-1 and TRBJ2-1, reads EADIYQTPRYLVIGTGKKITLECSQTMGHDKMYWYQQDPGMELHLIHYSYGVNSTEKGDLSSESTVSRIRTEHFPLTLESARPSHTSQYLCASSDPPSYNEQFFGPGTRLTVL.

This clone was seen a handful of times. This rearrangement joins TRBV5-1 to TRBJ2-3; TRBD2 is a possible D gene (5 bases). This CDR3 contains 14 residues. Trimming pared 2 bases from V and 4 bases from J, leaving 11 bases between. Germline lookup yields CDR1 SGHRS and CDR2 YFSETQ. CDR3 nucleotide sequence: TGCGCCAGCAGCTTATTCAGAGCGGCAGATACGCAGTATTTT. Its translation: CASSLFRAADTQYF.

The chain couples TRBV30 to TRBJ1-5, with a weak D call TRBD1 (5 bases). V was cut by 0 bases and J by 7 bases, with 13 bases left in between. This CDR3 comprises 14 residues. Germline V gene data show CDR1 as GTSNPN and CDR2 as SVGIG (reference sequence). This CDR3 is CAWSVRAGGQPQHF. CDR3 nucleotide sequence: TGTGCCTGGAGTGTACGCGCGGGGGGACAGCCCCAGCATTTT.

This clone came up a few times. This rearrangement joins TRBV10-3 to TRBJ2-3; 7 bases map to TRBD1. The CDR3 extends over 15 amino acids. Germline-derived CDR1 and CDR2 are ENHRY and SYGVKD. The J segment lost 1 base and the V segment lost 6 bases, leaving 7 bases of the junction unmatched. The CDR3 DNA reads as TGTGCCATCAGATCGCAGGGGGATGGCACAGATACGCAGTATTTT. Its translation: CAIRSQGDGTDTQYF.

The CDR3 is CASSVTGSSYNEQFF. DNA for the CDR3: TGTGCCAGCAGCGTTACAGGGAGCTCCTACAATGAGCAGTTCTTC. The chain couples TRBV9 to TRBJ2-1, with D maybe TRBD1 (6 bases). The V end was cut by 2 bases, the J end by 0 bases, with 9 bases between. This CDR3 has 15 residues. Germline lookup yields CDR1 SGDLS and CDR2 YYNGEE.

This clone has just a few counts. J is TRBJ2-6 and V is TRBV4-3; D is ambiguous. This CDR3 has 15 residues. Trimming stripped 4 bases from V and 0 bases from J, with 7 bases between. Germline V gene sequence: CDR1 LGHNA, CDR2 YSLEER. In DNA, the CDR3 is TGCGCCAGCAGCCCTCCACGCTCTGGGGCCAACGTCCTGACTTTC. Its protein product is CASSPPRSGANVLTF.

The gene calls are TRBV18 and TRBJ2-5; possibly TRBD1 or TRBD2 for D (5 bases each). This CDR3 comprises 16 residues. The ends were cut back, 1 base at V and 0 bases at J, with 12 bases in the middle. Germline CDR1 reads KGHSH; CDR2 reads LQKENI. CDR3 sequence reads: CASSPLAGTYQETQYF. The CDR3 DNA sequence: TGTGCCAGCTCACCACTGGCAGGGACGTACCAAGAGACCCAGTACTTC.

This clone turned up a few times. In DNA form, the CDR3 reads TGCAGCGTTGAAATGAGAGGGATCCTCTCTGGGGCCAACGTCCTGACTTTC. Translated, it gives CSVEMRGILSGANVLTF. V usage is TRBV29-1 and J usage is TRBJ2-6; D possibly corresponds to TRBD2 (5 bases). Germline CDR1 reads SQVTM; CDR2 reads ANQGSEA. V lost 2 bases and J 0 bases, leaving 14 bases between the germline ends. The length of the CDR3 is 17 residues.

The gene calls are TRBV30 and TRBJ1-2, with 8 bases aligning to TRBD1. This CDR3 is built from 11 residues. Germline trimming cut 5 bases from V and 7 bases from J; bases unmatched to any gene: 3. Germline assignment: CDR1 GTSNPN and CDR2 SVGIG (reference sequence). CDR3 amino acids: CAWQGAGGYTF. The CDR3 nucleotides are TGTGCCTGGCAGGGGGCGGGTGGCTACACCTTC.

J is TRBJ2-1 and V is TRBV25-1, with 10 bases that match TRBD2. From germline, CDR1 is MGHDK and CDR2 SYGVNS. This CDR3 is 15 amino acids long. Trimming took 2 bases from V and 10 from J; bases not matched to a gene: 8. The CDR3 is CASSEGLAGAREQFF. The CDR3 nucleotides are TGTGCCAGCAGTGAAGGGCTAGCGGGGGCGAGGGAGCAGTTCTTC.